This TCR beta chain was profiled in a study of T cells after somatic rescue of genetic block. The method was immunoSEQ multiplex PCR; TCRdb's version includes in-frame clones alone and lacks a portion of them. The sample shows about 14,000 clones, approximately 70% of them seen only once. Germline CDR1 and CDR2: MNHEY and SMNVEV (reference sequence). Trimming at V came to 1 base and at J to 2 bases, leaving 3 bases not matched to a gene. CDR3 size: 15 residues. The sequenced sample consisted of peripheral blood mononuclear cells (PBMCs). V gene TRBV27 combines with J gene TRBJ2-7, with 9 bases that match TRBD1. This receptor was taken from a boy aged 5 to 17. The CDR3 here is CASSLLTGGAYEQYF. The CDR3 DNA reads TGTGCCAGCAGTTTATTGACAGGGGGGGCCTACGAGCAGTACTTC.